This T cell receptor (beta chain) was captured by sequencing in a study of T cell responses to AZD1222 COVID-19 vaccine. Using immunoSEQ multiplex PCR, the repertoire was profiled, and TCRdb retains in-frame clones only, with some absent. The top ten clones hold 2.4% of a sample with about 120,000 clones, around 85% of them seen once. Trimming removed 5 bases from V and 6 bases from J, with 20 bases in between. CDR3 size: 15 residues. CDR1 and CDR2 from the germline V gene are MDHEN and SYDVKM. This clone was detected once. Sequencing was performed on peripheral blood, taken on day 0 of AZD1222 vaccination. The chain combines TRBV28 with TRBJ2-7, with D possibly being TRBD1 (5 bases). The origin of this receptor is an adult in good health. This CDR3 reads CASSPLSTVRPEQYF. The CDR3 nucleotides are TGTGCCAGCAGTCCACTCTCGACAGTACGCCCCGAGCAGTACTTC.